Listed here is a single TCR beta chain. These data originate in a study of blood T cell repertoires in COVID-19. TCRdb keeps only in-frame clones here, not all; method: immunoSEQ multiplex PCR. The table lists a few hundred thousand clones, more than 70% of them singletons. Germline CDR1 is DFQATT and CDR2 is SNEGSKA (reference sequence). Trimming removed 6 bases at V and 5 bases at J, with 11 bases between. The CDR3 covers 11 residues. This receptor was obtained from a woman aged 45-60 years who had recovered from COVID-19. The V gene is TRBV20-1, the J gene TRBJ2-7, with D hard to call. The sample consisted of peripheral blood. CDR3 loop: CSARRSDEQYF. In nucleotides, the CDR3 is TGCAGTGCACGACGCAGCGACGAGCAGTACTTC.